This T cell receptor beta chain was recovered during a study of cytomegalovirus exposure and HLA in healthy donors (TCRdb year 2017). Regarding the research as a whole: An earlier analysis of 587 of the donors reported approximately 260 Gb of sequence data and 117 million unique TCR beta sequences obtained from about 200 million T cells. An early release that covered about 600 HLA-typed donors contained 300 to 350 gigabases of sequencing data and tens of millions of unique TCR sequences. Among the roughly 390 genotyped donors, about 85% belonged to the genetic ancestry cluster associated with self-reported Caucasian donors. The study aimed to test whether cataloging public T cell receptors could reveal signatures of past pathogen exposure. The study used immunosequencing to profile the T cell repertoires of approximately 640 subjects and linked those repertoires to cytomegalovirus serostatus. A separate validation cohort of roughly 120 different subjects was used in addition to the roughly 720-subject first cohort. To predict cytomegalovirus infection status, the study brought together high-throughput TCR immunosequencing, statistical association of individual TCRs with disease status, and machine learning. A later analysis re-analyzed previously published TCR beta repertoires from roughly 690 donors and added high-resolution HLA genotyping to study TCR occurrence patterns. Rather than using new phenotypic data, the later analysis identified candidate immune exposures from TCR beta sequences and from how often those sequences occurred across donors. In an earlier analysis of roughly 600 of the donors, high-throughput TCR beta sequencing was used to judge whether each TCR beta V gene segment behaved as functional or pseudogenic. Donor age, sex, ethnicity and CMV serostatus were collected together with the repertoire data. In a later genetic analysis, genome-wide SNP genotypes for about 65% of the 666 donors were used, and that subset was treated as a discovery cohort. All discovery cohort repertoires had been generated using a single sequencing platform. HLA typing included class I and class II loci at four-digit resolution. Typing coverage differed by locus: A, B, C, DRB1 and DQB1 were typed in roughly 629-630 donors, DQA1 in approximately 520, DPA1 in some 610, and DPB1 in 450 to 480. A handful of DR-DQ haplotypes were handled as single units for association and clustering because linkage in the cohort was strong. On average, 235,054 unique TCR beta nucleotide sequences were sequenced per donor among roughly 430 genotyped donors of the cohort, with around 19% of those sequences being non-productive. Paper-wide results and their limitations: Presence/absence analyses assumed roughly uniform sequencing depth across donors, an assumption that may not hold. In a later analysis, most CMV-associated TCR beta chains were found to appear HLA-restricted, with HLA associations seemingly driven largely by CMV exposure. The 87-base-pair reads could not distinguish some IMGT-functional V segments, including TRBV6-2 and TRBV6-3, so those segments were excluded. The study listed over 150 TCR beta chains as associated with cytomegalovirus. In a later analysis, several top co-occurrence clusters were reported to appear linked to parvovirus B19, influenza, CMV and Epstein-Barr virus. Because counts were too low, about 15 rarely observed V segments, including chromosome 9 orphons, were left out of the earlier analysis of a few hundred of the donors. In a later analysis, HLA-associated TCR beta chains showed more clonal expansion and lower generation probabilities than non-associated chains that were equally common. An association between a missense DCLRE1C variant and V-gene and J-gene trimming of TCR beta chains was found in a later genetic analysis and replicated in an independent cohort. Because HLA typing was missing for some donors at each locus, association tests included only the typed subset. The authors suggested that the approach could potentially be extended to other disease states and immunological phenotypes. A further reported finding was that TCR beta sequences accurately predicted the HLA-A and HLA-B alleles for most subjects in the first cohort. Linkage disequilibrium might explain the correlated functional status among segregating V segments, but an unknown experimental factor could not be excluded. This cohort had only TCR beta chains sequenced, and the lack of alpha or paired-chain data limited which features could be detected. CMV serostatus was the only immune exposure information available for the cohort. In an earlier analysis of a few hundred of the donors, most TCR beta V segments were observed in productive rearrangements about 87% or about 30% of the time, broadly matching IMGT annotations. Cytomegalovirus status was reported to be diagnosed by the classifier with high specificity and sensitivity in both the original and validation cohorts. In a later analysis, TCR association rates were found to vary across HLA loci, with the most associated TCRs seen for DRB1 alleles and the fewest for HLA-C alleles. In a later genetic analysis, fewer N-insertions in productive TCRs were reported among donors in an Asian-associated ancestry cluster than the approximately 710-donor mean. Specific HLA alleles were associated with 18,000 or so TCR beta sequences at a false discovery rate of 0.05 in a later analysis. A cluster of highly shared sequence variants was judged likely to be a technical artifact of the sequencing pipeline. Across donors, most TCR sequences were observed very rarely, whereas some public TCRs were present in many individuals. Strong co-occurrence of HLA alleles, especially DR and DQ, made assigning TCR associations to individual alleles difficult. Three of the identified cytomegalovirus-associated TCR beta chains were confirmed in vitro to be specific for cytomegalovirus antigens.

As regards this clone: The target of this receptor is not known. Base quality data are lacking; no much larger clone is found one base away.

The cohort was made up of 500 to 850 healthy bone marrow donors. All cohort members were sampled while nominally healthy, although unrecorded immune exposures were likely present. The donor was CMV seronegative and belonged to the group of several hundred seronegative cohort members. Each donor provided a peripheral blood sample, and peripheral blood mononuclear cells were used for TCR beta sequencing. The Qiagen DNeasy Blood Extraction Kit was used to extract genomic DNA from the blood cell samples. The CDR3 runs 16 amino acids, cysteine and phenylalanine included. The CDR3 DNA has 48 bases and is translated from base 1. CDR1 and CDR2 are drawn from the germline V gene: SGHTA, FQGNSA. Trimming costs V 2 bases and J 8 bases, and their ends lie 18 bases apart. Libraries came from the immunoSEQ multiplex PCR assay. The multiplex PCR relied on a mix of 60 forward primers for TCR Vbeta segments and 13 reverse primers for TCR Jbeta segments. The CDR3 region of rearranged TCR beta genes was amplified from genomic DNA with a multiplex PCR assay. The Illumina HiSeq System was used to sequence the amplified TCR beta libraries as 87-base-pair reads. The study's own analysis went as follows. Across the 640 or so repertoires, a later analysis counted approximately 75 million unique TCR beta chains, around 10 million of which were shared by at least two donors. To remove PCR and sequencing errors, raw reads were error-corrected and collapsed into unique sequences using a nearest-neighbor algorithm that merged closely related sequences. V, D and J gene segments were assigned by aligning CDR3 sequences to IMGT reference sequences. Each retained sequence needed at least a six-nucleotide match to both a V gene segment and a J gene segment. Rearrangements were called productive when the CDR3 lacked stop codons and stayed in frame with V and J; all others were non-productive. CDR3 was defined by IMGT convention, running from the second conserved V-encoded cysteine to the conserved J-encoded phenylalanine. The earlier analysis of fewer than 750 of the donors excluded sequences that lacked an unambiguous match to a single V gene segment. An earlier analysis of 587 of the donors called V segments functional above 56.7% productive rearrangements and segregating when the between-donor standard deviation exceeded 5%. To diagnose cytomegalovirus status from the catalog of TCR beta chain sequences, a statistical classification framework was built. In a later analysis, TCR nucleotide sequences were compared against IMGT/GENE-DB human TR gene sequences so that V and J genes could be assigned. Using the TCRdist pipeline, a later analysis assigned CDR3 sequences along with most-parsimonious VDJ recombination scenarios. In a later analysis, each TCR beta chain was defined by its CDR3 amino acid sequence together with its V-gene family, and reads lacking a unique V-gene family were excluded. As a way to deal with suspected cross-contamination and a sequencing artifact, a later analysis dropped approximately 590 nucleotide sequences that were highly shared and had low generation probability. For each public chain, a later analysis derived a clonal expansion index from normalized ranks of inferred template counts within each repertoire. In a later analysis, generation probabilities were computed using a VDJ recombination model fitted to out-of-frame rearrangements, and the results were checked against IGoR. In a later analysis, TCR-TCR, TCR-HLA and TCR-CMV co-occurrence was scored with hypergeometric tests, and a repertoire-size bias correction was applied to TCR pairs. False discovery rates were estimated in a later analysis by permuting HLA or CMV assignments 20 times. In a later analysis, co-occurring TCRs were grouped using DBSCAN, and TCRdist sequence similarity was added for clustering within HLA-allele-positive subsets. For co-occurrence clustering, repertoires with fewer than 30,000 or more than 120,000 public chains were excluded, along with a handful of repertoires with anomalous nucleotide sharing. The immuneACCESS repertoire file appears here via TCRdb, limited to in-frame rearrangements. These files lack a portion of the clones; in checked studies, under half of the deficit traces to unresolved V genes, and the cause of the others is not known. Clone size and the V and J calls come from that table; the DNA yielded D and trimming. In this sample the table shows approximately 88,000 clones, roughly 76% of which occur a single time. 1.3% to 1.5% of the sample is held by the ten biggest clonotypes.

The sequenced sample consisted of PBMCs. This chain is built from TRBV7-2 and TRBJ1-4; the D segment could be TRBD1, given 6 matching bases. The clonotype was recovered from a male donor in good health and CMV-seronegative. In nucleotides, the sequence is TGTGCCAGCAGCTTAACGAGGGCAGGGGTGGGAGAAAAACTGTTTTTT. Translated, it gives CASSLTRAGVGEKLFF.